The 31 T cell receptor beta chains presented below share a single source sample, sequenced in a study of vaccination and CD4 T cells after COVID-19. No antigens are known for them. Described treatment: roughly nine-day PBMC culture with coronavirus spike peptide pools or control peptides (ViraFEST assay). The Oncomine TCR Beta short-read assay was applied to DNA of cultured CD4+ T cells. TCRdb recomputed calls from the PCR reads with MiXCR, one row per CDR3 protein. Here the sample spans some 15,000 distinct CDR3 sequences, 52% being singletons. Input material: CD4+ T cells from blood, cultured in vitro. All receptors derive from a human donor who had recovered from COVID-19.

The rearrangement uses TRBV10-2 and TRBJ2-2; 8 nucleotides align to TRBD2. The CDR3 sequence is 18 residues long. J gave up 2 bases and V 2 bases, and 10 bases lay outside the gene matches. CDR1 is WSHSY and CDR2 is SAAADI in the germline V gene. The CDR3 DNA reads TGCGCCAGCAGTGAGGGGGTAGCGGGGTGGATTAACACCGGGGAGCTGTTTTTT. It encodes CASSEGVAGWINTGELFF.

This chain connects TRBV6-4 to TRBJ1-2, with TRBD1 as a possible D gene (6 bases). V dropped 6 bases and J dropped 4 bases, with 18 bases sitting between them. The CDR3 has 15 amino acids. The germline V gene has CDR1 MRHNA and CDR2 SNTAGT. The CDR3 nucleotides are TGTGCCAGCAGAGCCGTACAGGGTAGCGGCTATGGCTACACCTTC. Protein: CASRAVQGSGYGYTF.

This clonotype is labeled medium-sized. V gene TRBV20-1 combines with J gene TRBJ2-3; no definite D call. The CDR3 length is 11 residues. Germline V CDR1 and CDR2: DFQATT, SNEGSKA (reference sequence). V lost 6 bases to trimming and J lost 2 bases, with 6 bases between them. The DNA for the CDR3 is TGCAGTGCCCCCTTCACAGATACGCAGTATTTT. Translation gives CSAPFTDTQYF.

The rearrangement joins TRBV6-2 or TRBV6-3 to TRBJ1-1; 7 nucleotides match TRBD1. Trimming cost V 6 bases and J 3 bases; bases outside gene matches: 7. The CDR3 length is 14 residues. Germline CDR1 is MNHEY and CDR2 is SVGEGT. This chain's CDR3 is CASRLQGLHTEAFF. The CDR3, as DNA: TGTGCCAGCAGATTACAGGGGTTGCACACTGAAGCTTTCTTT.

Within the sample, this clonotype is large (0.1 to 1%). The chain combines TRBV11-2 with TRBJ2-5, with TRBD2 identical over 7 bases. The CDR3 loop spans 14 amino acids. The V and J ends lost 5 bases and 5 bases, in that order; junction bases with no gene match: 8. Germline CDR1 is SGHAT and CDR2 is FQNNGV. This CDR3 reads CASSARGSLETQYF. In DNA form, the CDR3 reads TGTGCCAGCAGCGCTCGCGGGAGTTTGGAGACCCAGTACTTC.

This clonotype was found a few times. The V gene is TRBV21-1, the J gene TRBJ2-7; the table calls TRBD1, which could not be checked here. TRBV21-1 is labeled a pseudogene. This CDR3 contains 16 residues. As DNA, the CDR3 is TGTGCCAGCAGCACCCCCCTGGAGGGGAGCTCCTACGAGCAGTACTTC. Translation: CASSTPLEGSSYEQYF.

The genes are TRBV20-1 and TRBJ2-7, with 10 bases aligning to TRBD1. V lost 6 bases to trimming and J lost 5 bases; unmatched junction nucleotides: 4. The CDR3 sequence is 12 residues long. In germline, CDR1 is DFQATT, CDR2 SNEGSKA (reference sequence). This CDR3 reads CSADRGQNEQYF. CDR3 nucleotide sequence: TGCAGTGCCGACAGGGGGCAGAACGAGCAGTACTTC.

This chain links TRBV7-8 with TRBJ1-2; 7 positions match TRBD1. The CDR3 spans 15 residues. The J segment lost 8 bases and the V segment lost 1 base, leaving 10 bases of the junction unmatched. Per the germline V gene, CDR1 is SGHVS and CDR2 is FQNEAQ. CDR3: CASSLEQTGIKGYTF. Written as DNA, the CDR3 is TGTGCCAGCAGCTTAGAACAGACAGGGATTAAAGGCTACACCTTC.

This chain uses TRBV24-1 with TRBJ2-2; either TRBD1 or TRBD2 may supply D (6 bases each). V was cut by 3 bases and J by 7 bases, with 11 bases left in between. This CDR3 region has 14 residues. The germline gives CDR1 KGHDR, CDR2 SFDVKD. The DNA of the CDR3 is TGTGCCACCAGTGATGAGGGGGGTAACGGGGAGCTGTTTTTT. Translated, it gives CATSDEGGNGELFF.

The V and J genes are TRBV11-2 and TRBJ2-2; 9 nucleotides line up with TRBD1. The CDR3 is 16 amino acids. Germline V gene lookup returns CDR1 SGHAT and CDR2 FQNNGV. V was clipped by 2 bases and J by 7 bases; unmatched bases: 8. DNA for the CDR3: TGTGCCAGCAGCTTATTGAACAGGGGGCAATTCGGGGAGCTGTTTTTT. Protein: CASSLLNRGQFGELFF.

In this sample, this clonotype turned up a few times. The CDR3 DNA sequence: TGTGCCAGCAGCTTAAAGGTCTGGAGTTCGAACACTGAAGCTTTCTTT. It yields the protein CASSLKVWSSNTEAFF. V is TRBV11-3 and J is TRBJ1-1, with no clear D. Germline assignment: CDR1 SGHNT and CDR2 YENEEA. This CDR3 has 16 amino acids. The V end lost 2 bases, the J end lost 1 base, and 14 bases lay between the germline ends.

The J gene is TRBJ1-6, the V gene TRBV19; a possible D gene is TRBD1 (6 bases). The CDR3 has 14 residues. V dropped 4 bases and J dropped 6 bases, with 10 bases sitting between them. The germline V gene encodes CDR1 LNHDA and CDR2 SQIVND (reference sequence). The DNA for the CDR3 is TGTGCCAGTAGTACTGGACAGCTTAATTCACCCCTCCACTTT. This codes for CASSTGQLNSPLHF.

The rearrangement links TRBV27 to TRBJ2-7; 7 bases line up with TRBD2. The V gene end was trimmed by 4 bases and the J gene end by 2 bases; junction bases not matched to a gene: 5. Germline CDR1 and CDR2: MNHEY and SMNVEV (reference sequence). There are 14 residues in the CDR3. CDR3 region: CASSWASGPYEQYF. Written as DNA, the CDR3 is TGTGCCAGCAGTTGGGCTAGCGGACCCTACGAGCAGTACTTC.

The chain joins TRBV2 to TRBJ1-2, with a tentative D call TRBD1 (5 bases). The CDR3 runs 13 residues. Trimming stripped 4 bases from V and 7 bases from J, with 13 bases between. The V gene's germline CDR1 is SNHLY and CDR2 FYNNEI. The CDR3 DNA reads TGTGCCAGCAGTGCCGTCCGACAGTCTGGCTACACCTTC. Amino acid sequence: CASSAVRQSGYTF.

This clonotype was recorded a few times. The V gene is TRBV20-1, the J gene TRBJ1-6; D is unresolved. The length of the CDR3 is 13 residues. Germline CDR1 DFQATT, CDR2 SNEGSKA (reference sequence). Trimming shortened V by 3 bases and J by 10 bases, and 13 bases separated the two germline ends. CDR3 residues: CSARFVGYSPLHF. The CDR3 DNA sequence: TGCAGTGCTAGGTTTGTGGGCTACTCACCCCTCCACTTT.

The rearrangement links TRBV12-3 or TRBV12-4 to TRBJ1-2; no clear D gene. The CDR3 has 15 amino acids. V lost 3 bases to trimming and J lost 6 bases, with 17 bases between them. The CDR3 nucleotides are TGTGCCAGCAGTTTTGCGGGTTGGTCTGGTGATGGCTACACCTTC. This codes for CASSFAGWSGDGYTF.

This chain connects TRBV18 to TRBJ1-2; 7 bases line up with TRBD1. Trimming removed 4 bases from V and 3 bases from J; junction bases left unmatched: 2. Germline V lookup: CDR1 KGHSH, CDR2 LQKENI. This CDR3 contains 13 residues. CDR3 nucleotide sequence: TGTGCCAGCTCACAGGGGGCGGACTATGGCTACACCTTC. It encodes CASSQGADYGYTF.

The V gene is TRBV12-3 or TRBV12-4, the J gene TRBJ1-1, with 9 positions matching TRBD1. This CDR3 region has 14 residues. The V gene end was trimmed by 3 bases and the J gene end by 1 base; junction bases not matched to a gene: 0. The CDR3 DNA reads as TGTGCCAGCAGTTTGGGACAGGGGAACACTGAAGCTTTCTTT. This codes for CASSLGQGNTEAFF.

The chain recombines TRBV7-9 with TRBJ2-2; 10 bases are shared with TRBD2. CDR1 is SEHNR and CDR2 is FQNEAQ in the germline V gene (reference sequence). With 5 bases clipped from V and 8 bases from J, the junction kept 11 bases outside the gene matches. This CDR3 is built from 16 residues. CDR3 protein: CASSRSAGGPWGELFF. CDR3 in DNA: TGTGCCAGCAGCCGCTCAGCGGGAGGGCCCTGGGGGGAGCTGTTTTTT.

This sequence joins TRBV20-1 and TRBJ2-7, with 9 bases that match TRBD1. Germline values: CDR1 DFQATT, CDR2 SNEGSKA (reference sequence). V was pared by 3 bases and J by 6 bases, with 12 bases of the junction left unmatched. The CDR3 length is 15 residues. CDR3 loop: CSASESTGGRLEQYF. The CDR3 DNA reads TGCAGTGCTAGTGAATCGACAGGGGGTCGGCTCGAGCAGTACTTC.

This chain connects TRBV7-9 to TRBJ1-1; D not certain. This CDR3 is built from 15 residues. CDR1 and CDR2 (germline): SEHNR, FQNEAQ (reference sequence). V was shortened by 4 bases and J by 4 bases, with 16 bases between the two germline ends. For the CDR3, the DNA is TGTGCCAGCAGCTCCAGAAGAAGAGGGAGCACTGAAGCTTTCTTT. Its protein is CASSSRRRGSTEAFF.

The CDR3 here is CASSFKANYEQYF. Here the CDR3 DNA reads TGTGCCAGCAGTTTCAAGGCAAACTACGAGCAGTACTTC. This chain uses TRBV12-3 or TRBV12-4 with TRBJ2-7; no clear D. The length of the CDR3 is 13 residues. Trimming took 3 bases from V and 3 from J, leaving 9 bases between them.

The rearrangement joins TRBV19 to TRBJ2-5; TRBD1 matches at 8 bases. V was clipped by 0 bases and J by 5 bases; unmatched bases: 5. The CDR3 runs to 15 residues. CDR1 LNHDA and CDR2 SQIVND come from the germline V gene (reference sequence). The DNA of the CDR3 is TGTGCCAGTAGTATAGAGGGGACAGGAGGGGAGACCCAGTACTTC. It is translated as CASSIEGTGGETQYF.

The chain combines TRBV10-3 with TRBJ2-3; possibly TRBD2 for D (6 bases). V shed 6 bases and J shed 6 bases, with 10 bases lying between them. Germline lookup yields CDR1 ENHRY and CDR2 SYGVKD. The CDR3 sequence is 12 residues long. Here the CDR3 DNA reads TGTGCCATCAGCTATGCGGGGGATACGCAGTATTTT. Protein sequence: CAISYAGDTQYF.

The chain carries TRBV28 and TRBJ1-5; D gene ambiguous. Trimming left V 3 bases short and J 2 bases short, with 8 bases between. Germline values: CDR1 MDHEN, CDR2 SYDVKM. The CDR3 is made up of 14 amino acids. The CDR3 is CASSFVWGNQPQHF. CDR3 nucleotide sequence: TGTGCCAGCAGTTTTGTATGGGGCAATCAGCCCCAGCATTTT.

V gene TRBV15 combines with J gene TRBJ1-3; TRBD1 matches at 10 bases. This CDR3 contains 15 residues. J was trimmed by 3 bases and V by 3 bases; bases with no gene match: 2. Looked up from germline, CDR1 is LNHNV and CDR2 is YYDKDF (reference sequence). In nucleotides, the CDR3 is TGTGCCACCAGCAGCCGGACAGGGGGTGGAAACACCATATATTTT. It codes for CATSSRTGGGNTIYF.

The chain is built from TRBV20-1 and TRBJ1-1; D gene ambiguous. The CDR3 runs to 14 residues. V lost 6 bases and J lost 4, with 18 bases in between. In germline, CDR1 is DFQATT, CDR2 SNEGSKA (reference sequence). CDR3 DNA sequence: TGCAGTGCCCACGAAGTAATGTTTGGCACTGAAGCTTTCTTT. It yields the protein CSAHEVMFGTEAFF.

The rearrangement links TRBV11-2 to TRBJ2-1; D remains unclear. Trimming removed 5 bases at V and 4 bases at J, with 12 bases between. This CDR3 is built from 14 residues. CDR1 is SGHAT, CDR2 FQNNGV, per germline. DNA of the CDR3: TGTGCCAGCAGCCCCGCTAGTTTGTACAATGAGCAGTTCTTC. Translation: CASSPASLYNEQFF.

The rearrangement uses TRBV9 and TRBJ1-2, with no clear D. V lost 2 bases to trimming and J lost 8 bases, with 19 bases between them. The CDR3 totals 15 residues. Germline V gives CDR1 SGDLS, CDR2 YYNGEE. Here the CDR3 reads CASSVGLPGIGGYTF. The DNA of the CDR3 is TGTGCCAGCAGCGTCGGACTGCCCGGTATCGGCGGCTACACCTTC.

The CDR3 loop is CASSIAQGVGYTF. The CDR3 DNA is TGTGCCAGTAGTATCGCACAGGGGGTTGGCTACACCTTC. V is TRBV19 and J is TRBJ1-2, with 8 bases identical to TRBD1. V lost 3 bases to trimming and J lost 7 bases; unmatched junction nucleotides: 4. The CDR3 consists of 13 residues. The V gene's germline CDR1 is LNHDA and CDR2 SQIVND (reference sequence).

The chain is built from TRBV4-3 and TRBJ1-1; D is uncertain. Germline V gene lookup returns CDR1 LGHNA and CDR2 YSLEER. The CDR3 totals 15 residues. Trimming took off 1 base at V and 0 bases at J, with 9 bases between the two ends. The CDR3 DNA reads as TGCGCCAGCAGCCAAGGAGCCGGCTTGAACACTGAAGCTTTCTTT. Translated, it gives CASSQGAGLNTEAFF.